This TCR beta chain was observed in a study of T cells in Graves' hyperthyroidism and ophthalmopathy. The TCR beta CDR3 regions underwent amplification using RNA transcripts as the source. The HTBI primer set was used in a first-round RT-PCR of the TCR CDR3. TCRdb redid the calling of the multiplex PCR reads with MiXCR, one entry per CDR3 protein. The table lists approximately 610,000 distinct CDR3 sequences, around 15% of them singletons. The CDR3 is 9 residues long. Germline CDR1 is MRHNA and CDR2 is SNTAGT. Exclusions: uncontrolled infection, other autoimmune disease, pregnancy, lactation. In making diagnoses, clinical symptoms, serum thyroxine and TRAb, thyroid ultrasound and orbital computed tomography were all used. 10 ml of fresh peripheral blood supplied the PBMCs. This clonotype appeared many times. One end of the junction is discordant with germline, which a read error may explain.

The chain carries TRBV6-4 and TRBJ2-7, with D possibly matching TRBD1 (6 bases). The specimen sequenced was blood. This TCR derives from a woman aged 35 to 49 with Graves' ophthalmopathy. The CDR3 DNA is TGTGCCAGCAGTGACTCGACAGGCTTC. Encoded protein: CASSDSTGF.